The rows below give T cell receptor beta chains drawn from one sample of a study of T cell responses to AZD1222 COVID-19 vaccine. The repertoire was sequenced with immunoSEQ multiplex PCR; TCRdb's copy has only in-frame clones and lacks some. In the table there are more than 85,000 clones, roughly 87% of which are singletons. This material consisted of peripheral blood, taken on day 0 of MenACWY control vaccination. The receptors were gathered from an adult in good health. Both conserved end residues are part of each CDR3. D genes are given only for firm matches.

J: TRBJ1-5; D: TRBD1; V: TRBV7-2; CDR3: CASSLGQPYSNQPQHF
J: TRBJ2-7; D: TRBD2; V: TRBV6-2/TRBV6-3; CDR3: CASSYMASSGGPYEQYF
J: TRBJ1-5; D: -; V: TRBV14; CDR3: CASSQNSNQPQHF
J: TRBJ2-6; D: -; V: TRBV27; CDR3: CASSFGVSGANVLTF
J: TRBJ1-5; D: -; V: TRBV2; CDR3: CASSEGGTPNQPQHF
J: TRBJ1-1; D: TRBD1; V: TRBV4-3; CDR3: CASCRDRGLVTEAFF
J: TRBJ2-5; D: -; V: TRBV7-9; CDR3: CASSFPAEVEFQETQYF
J: TRBJ1-6; D: -; V: TRBV19; CDR3: CASHPEGGLGYNSPLHF
J: TRBJ1-6; D: -; V: TRBV3-1/TRBV3-2; CDR3: CASSQEGSSSPLHF
J: TRBJ1-1; D: -; V: TRBV6-5; CDR3: CASQLNWNTEAFF
J: TRBJ2-1; D: -; V: TRBV5-1; CDR3: CASSLDGREFNEQFF
J: TRBJ1-6; D: -; V: TRBV23-1; CDR3: CASSPSSFGSPLHF
J: TRBJ2-1; D: TRBD2; V: TRBV2; CDR3: CASSENRGGRSSYNEQFF
J: TRBJ1-1; D: -; V: TRBV18; CDR3: CASSPPPGGFTEAFF
J: TRBJ2-3; D: -; V: TRBV2; CDR3: CASSSVNTQYF
J: TRBJ1-1; D: -; V: TRBV28; CDR3: CASWGGNTEAFF
J: TRBJ1-5; D: TRBD1; V: TRBV28; CDR3: CASSPDRATGQPQHF
J: TRBJ1-4; D: TRBD1; V: TRBV18; CDR3: CASSPLTGVSEKLFF
J: TRBJ2-2; D: -; V: TRBV27; CDR3: CASSLSLITGELFF
J: TRBJ1-2; D: -; V: TRBV2; CDR3: CASVRTTGNNYGYTF
J: TRBJ1-5; D: -; V: TRBV15; CDR3: CATSRTPESGHPQHF
J: TRBJ1-2; D: -; V: TRBV30; CDR3: CALVGLTLPGYTF
J: TRBJ2-7; D: -; V: TRBV5-1; CDR3: CASSLALGGPYEQYF